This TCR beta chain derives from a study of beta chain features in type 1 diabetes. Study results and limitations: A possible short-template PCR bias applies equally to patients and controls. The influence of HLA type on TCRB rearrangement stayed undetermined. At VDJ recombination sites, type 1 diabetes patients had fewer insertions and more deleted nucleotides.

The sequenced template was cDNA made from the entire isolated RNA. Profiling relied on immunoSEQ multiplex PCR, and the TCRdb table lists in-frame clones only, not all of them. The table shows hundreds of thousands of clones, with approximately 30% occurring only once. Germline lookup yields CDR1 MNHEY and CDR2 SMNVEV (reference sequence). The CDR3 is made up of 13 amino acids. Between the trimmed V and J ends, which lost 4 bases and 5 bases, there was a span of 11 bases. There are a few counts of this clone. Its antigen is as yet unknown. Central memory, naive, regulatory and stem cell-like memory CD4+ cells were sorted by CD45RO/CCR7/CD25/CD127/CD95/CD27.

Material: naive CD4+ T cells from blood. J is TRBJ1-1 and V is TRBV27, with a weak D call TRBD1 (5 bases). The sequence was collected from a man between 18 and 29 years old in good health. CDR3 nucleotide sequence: TGTGCCAGCAGTTCGCACGGGGGGACTGAAGCTTTCTTT. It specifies CASSSHGGTEAFF.